One and the same sample provided the 15 T cell receptor beta chains below, sequenced in a study of cytomegalovirus exposure and HLA in healthy donors. PCR employed 60 Vbeta and 13 Jbeta primers. Measured with immunoSEQ multiplex PCR; TCRdb has only the in-frame clones, and not every one. The table records approximately 160,000 clones, around four fifths of them present only once. The specimen was PBMCs. The receptors derive from a woman between 50 and 59 years old in good health and CMV-seropositive.

CDR3 in DNA: TGTGCCAGCAGGACCCAGGGGGAGCGGACTTTCTTT. Protein product: CASRTQGERTFF. This chain joins TRBV28 and TRBJ1-1; 7 bases align to TRBD1. Germline loops: CDR1 MDHEN, CDR2 SYDVKM. The CDR3 consists of 12 residues. J lost 12 bases, V lost 6 bases, and 10 bases had no gene match.

This clone has more than one count but fewer than ten. This same CDR3 is encoded by further DNA sequences in the sample. The V gene is TRBV10-2, the J gene TRBJ2-7; tentatively, D is TRBD2 (5 bases). The CDR3 has 12 residues. V was clipped by 8 bases and J by 0 bases, with 8 bases between them. Germline assignment: CDR1 WSHSY and CDR2 SAAADI. This chain's CDR3 is CASRGDSYEQYF. CDR3 sequence (DNA): TGCGCCAGCCGGGGAGACTCCTACGAGCAGTACTTC.

J is TRBJ1-3 and V is TRBV28; TRBD1 matches at 9 bases. The V gene's germline CDR1 is MDHEN and CDR2 SYDVKM. V lost 6 bases and J lost 0; bases outside the gene matches: 3. The CDR3 loop spans 15 amino acids. CDR3 bases: TGTGCCAGCAGGGACAGGGGTGGCTCTGGAAACACCATATATTTT. It yields the protein CASRDRGGSGNTIYF.

V and J are TRBV7-8 and TRBJ2-2; 8 positions match TRBD1. The CDR3 has 12 amino acids. Looked up from germline, CDR1 is SGHVS and CDR2 is FQNEAQ. V was pared by 5 bases and J by 10 bases, with 3 bases of the junction left unmatched. The CDR3 DNA reads as TGTGCCAGCAGCCCGGACAGGGAGGAGCTGTTTTTT. It specifies CASSPDREELFF.

V and J are TRBV18 and TRBJ2-5, with D possibly matching TRBD1 (5 bases). The CDR3 loop spans 14 amino acids. V was shortened by 3 bases and J by 0 bases, with 8 bases between the two germline ends. Germline loops: CDR1 KGHSH, CDR2 LQKENI. Written as DNA, the CDR3 is TGTGCCAGCTCACCCTCCAGGGACCAAGAGACCCAGTACTTC. Translation: CASSPSRDQETQYF. Using reference TRBV18 and TRBJ2-5 for the parts outside the CDR3, the full variable domain is NAGVMQNPRHLVRRRGQEARLRCSPMKGHSHVYWYRQLPEEGLKFMVYLQKENIIDESGMPKERFSAEFPKEGPSILRIQQVVRGDSAAYFCASSPSRDQETQYFGPGTRLLVL.

The genes are TRBV19 and TRBJ2-7; TRBD2 might be the D (5 bases). The V gene lost 6 bases and the J gene lost 0 bases, with 15 bases spanning the gap. Germline CDR1 and CDR2: LNHDA and SQIVND (reference sequence). CDR3 size: 15 residues. The CDR3 protein is CASSLVGESSYEQYF. The CDR3 bases are TGTGCCAGTAGCCTCGTGGGAGAGAGCTCCTACGAGCAGTACTTC.

The chain links TRBV5-1 to TRBJ1-6; possible D gene TRBD1, 6 bases. V lost 4 bases and J lost 7, with 15 bases in between. Germline loops: CDR1 SGHRS, CDR2 YFSETQ. The CDR3 has 15 amino acids. The DNA for the CDR3 is TGCGCCAGCAGCCCAGGGGACCTATGGAATTCACCCCTCCACTTT. This gives the protein CASSPGDLWNSPLHF.

This rearrangement joins TRBV7-8 to TRBJ2-1; 9 bases line up with TRBD2. V lost 3 bases, J lost 3 bases, and 3 bases stayed unmatched. Germline assignment: CDR1 SGHVS and CDR2 FQNEAQ. This CDR3 contains 15 residues. CDR3 loop: CASSFIAGDYNEQFF. CDR3 in DNA: TGTGCCAGCAGCTTTATAGCGGGAGACTACAATGAGCAGTTCTTC.

This clone has a single count. The J gene is TRBJ2-1, the V gene TRBV14; D might be TRBD1 (6 bases). Deletions cut 5 bases from V and 4 bases from J, with 9 bases between. This CDR3 contains 13 residues. Germline CDR1 and CDR2: SGHDN and FVKESK. This CDR3 is CASSSQGYNEQFF. The CDR3 DNA reads as TGTGCCAGCAGCTCACAGGGTTACAATGAGCAGTTCTTC.

The chain has TRBV7-2 and TRBJ2-6, with a possible D match to TRBD2 (7 bases). Trimming took off 5 bases at V and 0 bases at J, with 11 bases between the two ends. Per the germline V gene, CDR1 is SGHTA and CDR2 is FQGNSA. The CDR3 contains 16 residues. The CDR3 DNA follows: TGTGCCAGCAGCACACGGGGGGCCTCTGGGGCCAACGTCCTGACTTTC. Its translation: CASSTRGASGANVLTF.

The chain carries TRBV19 and TRBJ1-1; the D gene is possibly TRBD1 (5 bases). V gave up 3 bases and J gave up 4 bases, with 9 bases separating them. CDR1 and CDR2 (germline): LNHDA, SQIVND (reference sequence). There are 13 residues in the CDR3. CDR3 bases: TGTGCCAGTAGTATTTCGCAGGGCACTGAAGCTTTCTTT. Encoded protein: CASSISQGTEAFF.

V and J are TRBV29-1 and TRBJ1-2; D might be TRBD1 (5 bases). CDR1 and CDR2 (germline): SQVTM, ANQGSEA. V was cut by 2 bases and J by 4 bases, with 14 bases left in between. The CDR3 length is 14 residues. The CDR3 spells CSVESPGLVYGYTF. Written as DNA, the CDR3 is TGCAGCGTTGAAAGCCCGGGACTGGTCTATGGCTACACCTTC.

This clone was detected only a few times. The V call is TRBV19, the J call TRBJ1-3; D is perhaps TRBD1 (6 bases). With 5 bases removed from V and 0 bases from J, the gap between germline ends came to 11 bases. The germline gives CDR1 LNHDA, CDR2 SQIVND (reference sequence). The CDR3 runs 15 residues. DNA for the CDR3: TGTGCCAGTAGTGGAAGAGGGGGCTCTGGAAACACCATATATTTT. It translates to CASSGRGGSGNTIYF.

The chain carries TRBV28 and TRBJ2-7; the D gene is possibly TRBD2 (6 bases). This CDR3 is 16 amino acids long. Trimming cost V 6 bases and J 3 bases, with 21 bases left between them. Per germline, CDR1 MDHEN and CDR2 SYDVKM. In DNA form, the CDR3 reads TGTGCCAGCAGACCTGGGACTTTGAGATCCATCTACGAGCAGTACTTC. Translating gives CASRPGTLRSIYEQYF.

This clone was recorded only once. The chain uses TRBV13 and TRBJ1-1, with D possibly being TRBD1 (6 bases). V dropped 3 bases and J dropped 2 bases, with 10 bases sitting between them. CDR1 is PRHDT, CDR2 FYEKMQ, per germline (reference sequence). This CDR3 is 14 amino acids long. CDR3 sequence: CASSFGQYNTEAFF. CDR3 nucleotides: TGTGCCAGCAGCTTTGGACAGTACAACACTGAAGCTTTCTTT. The full variable domain, in which reference TRBV13 and TRBJ1-1 provide the parts outside the CDR3, is AAGVIQSPRHLIKEKRETATLKCYPIPRHDTVYWYQQGPGQDPQFLISFYEKMQSDKGSIPDRFSAQQFSDYHSELNMSSLELGDSALYFCASSFGQYNTEAFFGQGTRLTVV.